This TCR beta chain was captured by sequencing in a study of Tregs in tolerant kidney transplant recipients. Study-wide findings and caveats: The small number of patients limits these findings pending further validation. Nucleotide sequences could not be compared across some patients' samples due to primer changes. The most relevant donor-specific Treg TCRbeta repertoire apparently came from expansion with activated donor B cells.

Here immunoSEQ multiplex PCR was the method, and the copy in TCRdb shows in-frame clones only, minus some. The sample includes about 81,000 clones, 75% to 95% seen only once; the top ten take 1.6%. Mixed chimerism was transient after nonmyeloablative marrow transplants from related graft donors. Unstimulated regulatory T cells (CD4+CD25+CD127-), CD4+CD25- non-regulatory cells, CD4 and CD8 cells were FACS-sorted from thawed PBMCs. The table lists this clone with a few counts. Its antigen is as yet unknown. Germline V gene lookup returns CDR1 SEHNR and CDR2 FQNEAQ (reference sequence). CDR3 size: 15 residues. J gave up 4 bases and V 7 bases, and 10 bases lay outside the gene matches.

The chain links TRBV7-9 to TRBJ1-3, with 7 bases that match TRBD1. The source was CD4+ T cells from blood (PBMCs), collected 24 months after the transplant. This sequence was found in a human patient who received a combined kidney and bone marrow transplant. The T cells may partly be graft donor cells. The CDR3 here is CASKGVQGKGNTIYF. The CDR3 coding sequence is TGTGCCAGCAAAGGCGTACAGGGGAAGGGAAACACCATATATTTT.